The clone carrying this T cell receptor (beta chain) turned up a few times. Noted time point: 2015-2016 season, 7 days after influenza vaccination. No donor had influenza vaccine in the prior 6 months; all lived in the community. The sample originates from a study of follicular helper T cells after annual influenza vaccination. Per the germline V gene, CDR1 is SGHDT and CDR2 is YYEEEE. V shed 2 bases and J 6 bases; nucleotides not matched to a gene: 8. The CDR3 totals 14 residues. Method: immunoSEQ multiplex PCR; TCRdb's copy keeps in-frame clones and lacks some. The sample carries 6,000 or so clones, around 85% recorded once.

Specimen: CXCR5- memory CD4+ T cells sorted from blood, collected 7 days after influenza vaccination. The chain combines TRBV5-6 with TRBJ2-7; 7 bases are shared with TRBD1. This receptor was identified in an adult who received the influenza vaccine. The CDR3: CASSFTGARREQYF. The CDR3 DNA reads as TGTGCCAGCAGCTTCACAGGGGCCCGTCGCGAGCAGTACTTC.